Below, 13 T cell receptor beta chains from the same sample are listed, as sequenced in a study of T cells after yellow fever vaccination (dated by TCRdb to the late 2010s). The library relied on 5' RACE. This sample was sequenced with an Illumina HiSeq 2500. TCRdb redid the processing of the public reads, applying fastp at Q25 and MiXCR, and retained in-frame beta chains. Each record represents a unique CDR3 protein, reported with the most common genes and DNA among its rows. This sample comprises about 150,000 distinct CDR3 sequences, less than 8.5% of them detected only once. Together, the top ten hold 0.5% to 0.65% of the sample. The label giving this sample's treatment or condition can be read as: live attenuated yellow fever vaccine strain. The material was CD4+ T cells sorted from PBMCs, obtained 10 days after the yellow fever booster vaccination. These receptors were obtained from a man aged 25 to 40 who received the YFV17D yellow fever vaccine.

V and J are TRBV19 and TRBJ2-5; 12 bases agree with TRBD2. V gave up 5 bases and J gave up 2 bases; unmatched junction bases: 3. This CDR3 is built from 15 residues. CDR1 and CDR2 from the germline V gene are LNHDA and SQIVND (reference sequence). The CDR3 sequence is CASSGLAGRQETQYF. In DNA, the CDR3 is TGTGCCAGTAGTGGACTAGCGGGGAGACAAGAGACCCAGTACTTC.

This clonotype has at least ten counts. The rearrangement joins TRBV29-1 to TRBJ2-1; D ambiguous. The CDR3 length is 13 residues. The V gene's germline CDR1 is SQVTM and CDR2 ANQGSEA. V was clipped by 8 bases and J by 0 bases, with 11 bases between them. CDR3 coding DNA: TGCAGCTTTGTACCCCTCTCCTACAATGAGCAGTTCTTC. It encodes CSFVPLSYNEQFF.

This clonotype was observed many times. The chain carries TRBV7-2 and TRBJ1-6, with D unresolved. The CDR3 extends over 15 amino acids. CDR1 and CDR2 from the germline V gene are SGHTA and FQGNSA. Trimming removed 3 bases from V and 6 bases from J, with 12 bases in between. CDR3 sequence: CASSFNRGGNSPLHF. DNA of the CDR3: TGTGCCAGCAGCTTTAATCGGGGAGGTAATTCACCCCTCCACTTT.

This clonotype has only a few counts. V is TRBV20-1 and J is TRBJ2-7, with TRBD1 identical over 9 bases. The CDR3 length is 12 residues. The V segment lost 5 bases and the J segment 5 bases; nucleotides outside the gene matches: 4. Germline lookup yields CDR1 DFQATT and CDR2 SNEGSKA (reference sequence). The chain's CDR3 is CSAGDRVNEQYF. The CDR3 DNA reads as TGCAGTGCTGGGGACAGGGTGAACGAGCAGTACTTC.

This clonotype was seen at least ten times. Mismatch with germline at one junction end may stem from a read error. V is TRBV28 and J is TRBJ2-1; 7 bases agree with TRBD2. The length of the CDR3 is 13 residues. Germline lookup yields CDR1 MDHEN and CDR2 SYDVKM. The CDR3 nucleotides are TGCGCCAGCAGCTTGACTAGCTTGGGCGAGCAGTTCTTC. Amino acids: CASSLTSLGEQFF.

This clonotype was observed a few times. The chain recombines TRBV2 with TRBJ2-3, with a weak D call TRBD2 (6 bases). Per germline, CDR1 SNHLY and CDR2 FYNNEI. The V gene lost 7 bases and the J gene lost 0 bases, with 11 bases spanning the gap. The CDR3 has 14 residues. The CDR3 nucleotides are TGTGCCAGCAAGAAGAGCGGGAGCACAGATACGCAGTATTTT. This encodes CASKKSGSTDTQYF.

The chain has TRBV4-3 and TRBJ2-7; 8 bases agree with TRBD1. From germline, CDR1 is LGHNA and CDR2 YSLEER. The CDR3 sequence is 14 residues long. The junction had 5 bases not matched to a gene; V was cut back by 3 bases and J by 4 bases. CDR3 loop: CASSQGGQGYEQYF. For the CDR3, the DNA is TGCGCCAGCAGCCAGGGCGGACAGGGTTACGAGCAGTACTTC.

This clonotype was observed a handful of times. The V gene is TRBV11-2, the J gene TRBJ2-5; 11 positions match TRBD2. This CDR3 comprises 16 residues. The trim removed 5 bases at V and 2 bases at J, leaving 7 bases unmatched. The V gene's germline CDR1 is SGHAT and CDR2 FQNNGV. The CDR3: CASSQNRLAGQETQYF. For the CDR3, the DNA is TGTGCCAGCAGCCAAAATCGACTAGCGGGACAAGAGACCCAGTACTTC.

This clonotype showed up just a few times. This sequence joins TRBV5-1 and TRBJ2-2; 9 nucleotides agree with TRBD1. The germline V gene has CDR1 SGHRS and CDR2 YFSETQ. The CDR3 covers 15 residues. V shed 1 base and J 3 bases; nucleotides not matched to a gene: 1. This CDR3 is CASSLRTGDTGELFF. CDR3 in DNA: TGCGCCAGCAGCTTGCGGACAGGGGACACCGGGGAGCTGTTTTTT.

This clonotype has at least ten counts. The chain joins TRBV7-9 to TRBJ1-1; 8 nucleotides line up with TRBD1. This CDR3 comprises 15 residues. Germline CDR1 and CDR2: SEHNR and FQNEAQ (reference sequence). The ends lost 5 bases at V and 3 bases at J; junction bases unmatched: 8. The CDR3 nucleotides read TGTGCCAGCAGCCCAGGGGGCTTGGGGTACACTGAAGCTTTCTTT. It encodes CASSPGGLGYTEAFF.

This clonotype was recorded many times. V usage is TRBV7-2 and J usage is TRBJ2-2; 7 bases align to TRBD1. Germline CDR1 SGHTA, CDR2 FQGNSA. The J segment lost 6 bases and the V segment lost 5 bases, leaving 9 bases of the junction unmatched. There are 15 residues in the CDR3. The CDR3, as DNA: TGTGCCAGCAGCGGAGACAGGGTTCGGTCCGGGGAGCTGTTTTTT. Amino acids: CASSGDRVRSGELFF.

This clonotype was counted many times. The V and J genes are TRBV20-1 and TRBJ2-5, with 7 positions matching TRBD1. Germline assignment: CDR1 DFQATT and CDR2 SNEGSKA (reference sequence). The V segment lost 4 bases and the J segment 5 bases; nucleotides outside the gene matches: 4. CDR3 length: 12 residues. As DNA, the CDR3 is TGCAGTGCTACAGACAGGGTTGAGACCCAGTACTTC. Translating it yields CSATDRVETQYF.

This clonotype was detected many times. The rearrangement uses TRBV6-2 or TRBV6-3 and TRBJ2-1; 7 bases map to TRBD2. CDR3 length: 13 amino acids. CDR1 is MNHEY and CDR2 is SVGEGT in the germline V gene. V was clipped by 10 bases and J by 6 bases; unmatched bases: 9. The CDR3 nucleotides are TGTGCCACCTTGAGCGGGGCGCTCAATGAGCAGTTCTTC. It encodes CATLSGALNEQFF.